The sequence of this TCR beta chain was determined in a study of a mutant IDH1 vaccine in newly diagnosed glioma. Study information: Scheduled for weeks 1, 3, 5, 7, 11, 15, 19 and 23, eight vaccinations were given to patients.

Clones were sequenced by immunoSEQ multiplex PCR, and TCRdb holds only the in-frame ones, with some missing. The sample lists 35,000 to 45,000 clones; roughly four fifths were seen once. Worth noting for this clone: The antigen remains unidentified.

CDR3 length equals 13 residues. Trimming took off 2 bases at V and 6 bases at J, with 13 bases between the two ends. The germline gives CDR1 SQVTM, CDR2 ANQGSEA. Noted time point: week 5, during vaccination. The investigators gave 300 ug of mutant IDH1 20-mer peptide in each vaccine dose, together with topical imiquimod. Specimen: PBMCs, collected from a glioma patient whose treatment included an IDH1 peptide vaccine. The source is a man aged 45-65 years with glioma. V usage is TRBV29-1 and J usage is TRBJ1-2; TRBD1 might be the D (5 bases). The CDR3 DNA sequence: TGCAGCGTTGAAATGGGGACTCAAGATGGCTACACCTTC. Translation: CSVEMGTQDGYTF. Full variable domain (outside the CDR3, taken from reference TRBV29-1 and TRBJ1-2): SAVISQKPSRDICQRGTSLTIQCQVDSQVTMMFWYRQQPGQSLTLIATANQGSEATYESGFVIDKFPISRPNLTFSTLTVSNMSPEDSSIYLCSVEMGTQDGYTFGSGTRLTVV.